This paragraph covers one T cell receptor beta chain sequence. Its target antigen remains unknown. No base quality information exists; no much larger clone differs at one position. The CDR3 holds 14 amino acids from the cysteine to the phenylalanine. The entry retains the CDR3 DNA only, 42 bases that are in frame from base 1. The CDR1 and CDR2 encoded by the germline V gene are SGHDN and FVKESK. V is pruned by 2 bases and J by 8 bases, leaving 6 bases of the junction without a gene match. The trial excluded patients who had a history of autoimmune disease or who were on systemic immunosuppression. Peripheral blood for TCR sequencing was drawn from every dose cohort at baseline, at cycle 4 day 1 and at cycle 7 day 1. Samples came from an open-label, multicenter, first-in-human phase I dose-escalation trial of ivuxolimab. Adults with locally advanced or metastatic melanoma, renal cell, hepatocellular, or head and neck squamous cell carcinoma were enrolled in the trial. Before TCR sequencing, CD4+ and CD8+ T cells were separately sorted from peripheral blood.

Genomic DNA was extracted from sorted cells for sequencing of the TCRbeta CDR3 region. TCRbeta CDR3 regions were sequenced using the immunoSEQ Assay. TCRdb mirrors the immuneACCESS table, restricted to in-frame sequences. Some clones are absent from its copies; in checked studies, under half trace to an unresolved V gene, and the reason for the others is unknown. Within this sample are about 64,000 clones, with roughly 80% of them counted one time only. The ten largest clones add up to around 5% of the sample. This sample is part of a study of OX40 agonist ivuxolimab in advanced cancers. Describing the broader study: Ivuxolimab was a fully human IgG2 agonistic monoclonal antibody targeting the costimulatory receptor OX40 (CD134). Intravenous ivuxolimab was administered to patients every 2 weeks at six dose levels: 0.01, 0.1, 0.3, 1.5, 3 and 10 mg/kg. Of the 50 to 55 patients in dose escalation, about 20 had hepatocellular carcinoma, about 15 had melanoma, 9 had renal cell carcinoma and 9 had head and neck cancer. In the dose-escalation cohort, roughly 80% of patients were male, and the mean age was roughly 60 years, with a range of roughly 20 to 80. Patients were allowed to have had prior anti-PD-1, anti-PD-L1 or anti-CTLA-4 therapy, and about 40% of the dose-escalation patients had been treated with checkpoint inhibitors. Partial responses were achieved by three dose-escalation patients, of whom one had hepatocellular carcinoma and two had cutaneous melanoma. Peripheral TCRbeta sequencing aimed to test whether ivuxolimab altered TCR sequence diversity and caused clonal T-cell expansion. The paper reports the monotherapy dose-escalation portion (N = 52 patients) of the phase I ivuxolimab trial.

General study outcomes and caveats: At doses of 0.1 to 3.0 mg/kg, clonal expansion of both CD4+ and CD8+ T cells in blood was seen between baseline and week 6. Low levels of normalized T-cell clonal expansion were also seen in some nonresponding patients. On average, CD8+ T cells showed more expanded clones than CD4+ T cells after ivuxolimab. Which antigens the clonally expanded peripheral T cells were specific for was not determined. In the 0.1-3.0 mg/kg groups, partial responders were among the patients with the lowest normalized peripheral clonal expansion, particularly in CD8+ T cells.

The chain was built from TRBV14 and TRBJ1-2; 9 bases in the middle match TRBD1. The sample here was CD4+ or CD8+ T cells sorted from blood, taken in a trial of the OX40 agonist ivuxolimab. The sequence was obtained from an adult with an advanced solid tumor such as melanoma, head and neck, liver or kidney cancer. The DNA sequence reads TGTGCCAGCAGCCAAATTACAGGGGGCGTCGGCTACACCTTC. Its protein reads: CASSQITGGVGYTF.